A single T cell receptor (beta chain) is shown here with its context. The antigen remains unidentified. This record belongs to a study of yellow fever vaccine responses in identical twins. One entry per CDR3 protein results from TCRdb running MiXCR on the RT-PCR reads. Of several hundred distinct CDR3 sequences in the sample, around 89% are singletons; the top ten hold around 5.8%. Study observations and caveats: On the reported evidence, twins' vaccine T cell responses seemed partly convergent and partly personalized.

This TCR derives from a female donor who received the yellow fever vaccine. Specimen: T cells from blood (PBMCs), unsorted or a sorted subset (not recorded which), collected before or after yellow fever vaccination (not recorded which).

The CDR3: CASSLEGHSNQPQHF. DNA for the CDR3: TGTGCCAGCAGCTTAGAAGGACATAGCAATCAGCCCCAGCATTTT. The J gene is TRBJ1-5, the V gene TRBV11-2, with TRBD1 as a possible D gene (5 bases). V was cut by 0 bases and J by 0 bases, with 6 bases left in between. Germline V gene data show CDR1 as SGHAT and CDR2 as FQNNGV. CDR3 length equals 15 residues.